The 17 T cell receptor beta chains below were found in one sample sequenced in a study of shared clonotypes between healthy human individuals. Assay: immunoSEQ multiplex PCR; the TCRdb copy retains only in-frame clones and omits some. The data show around 480,000 clones, about 75% seen once. Sequenced sample: PBMCs. The receptor source for this set is a woman in her 40s in good health. Some clones in this sample may be carry-over from other donors' samples.

This rearrangement joins TRBV28 to TRBJ1-1; D may be TRBD1 (6 bases). V gave up 2 bases and J gave up 6 bases, with 13 bases separating them. The germline V gene has CDR1 MDHEN and CDR2 SYDVKM. The CDR3 sequence is 14 residues long. The CDR3 here is CASSLGGARPEAFF. Written as DNA, the CDR3 is TGTGCCAGCAGTTTAGGGGGGGCGCGTCCTGAAGCTTTCTTT.

V gene TRBV11-3 combines with J gene TRBJ2-4; the D is unclear. Per germline, CDR1 SGHNT and CDR2 YENEEA. V gave up 0 bases and J gave up 2 bases, with 5 bases separating them. The CDR3 contains 14 residues. The CDR3 DNA reads as TGTGCCAGCAGCTTAGAAGGGACCAAAAACATTCAGTACTTC. Encoded protein: CASSLEGTKNIQYF.

The rearrangement links TRBV28 to TRBJ2-3; D ambiguous. Germline CDR1 reads MDHEN; CDR2 reads SYDVKM. The V end lost 6 bases, the J end lost 5 bases, and 12 bases lay between the germline ends. The CDR3 extends over 13 amino acids. The CDR3 DNA is TGTGCCAGCAGGCCCAGTAGTGGAGATACGCAGTATTTT. Amino acids: CASRPSSGDTQYF.

This chain connects TRBV27 to TRBJ2-7, with a weak D call TRBD1 (5 bases). Deletions cut 3 bases from V and 5 bases from J, with 17 bases between. This CDR3 has 15 residues. CDR1 MNHEY and CDR2 SMNVEV come from the germline V gene (reference sequence). This CDR3 reads CASSLQGSGFHEQYF. The CDR3, as DNA: TGTGCCAGCAGTTTGCAGGGTTCCGGTTTCCACGAGCAGTACTTC.

The rearrangement uses TRBV28 and TRBJ2-7; 9 bases fit TRBD2. The CDR3 contains 14 residues. In germline, CDR1 is MDHEN, CDR2 SYDVKM. V shed 5 bases, J shed 9 bases, and the junction held 11 bases outside the gene matches. The CDR3 protein is CASSPTSGKSGQYF. The CDR3 DNA reads TGTGCCAGCAGTCCGACTAGCGGCAAATCTGGGCAGTACTTC. Filled out from reference TRBV28 and TRBJ2-7, the complete variable domain reads DVKVTQSSRYLVKRTGEKVFLECVQDMDHENMFWYRQDPGLGLRLIYFSYDVKMKEKGDIPEGYSVSREKKERFSLILESASTNQTSMYLCASSPTSGKSGQYFGPGTRLTVT.

This chain joins TRBV7-3 and TRBJ1-2; TRBD1 matches 7 bases. The CDR3 consists of 15 residues. Germline values: CDR1 SGHTA, CDR2 FQGTGA. Trimming at V came to 5 bases and at J to 5 bases, leaving 11 bases not matched to a gene. CDR3 in amino acids: CASSLTGTVPYGYTF. The CDR3 DNA reads TGTGCCAGCAGCCTCACCGGGACAGTTCCTTATGGCTACACCTTC. Full variable domain (outside the CDR3, taken from reference TRBV7-3 and TRBJ1-2): GAGVSQTPSNKVTEKGKYVELRCDPISGHTALYWYRQSLGQGPEFLIYFQGTGAADDSGLPNDRFFAVRPEGSVSTLKIQRTERGDSAVYLCASSLTGTVPYGYTFGSGTRLTVV.

The rearrangement uses TRBV7-2 and TRBJ1-5; the D is unclear. The CDR3 is 15 residues long. CDR1 is SGHTA, CDR2 FQGNSA, per germline. Trimming took off 1 base at V and 1 base at J, with 8 bases between the two ends. The CDR3 bases are TGTGCCAGCAGCTTAGGACCGAGGAGCAATCAGCCCCAGCATTTT. Protein product: CASSLGPRSNQPQHF.

In this sample, this clone turned up a few times. The rearrangement uses TRBV5-4 and TRBJ2-3; D may match TRBD1 or TRBD2 (5 bases each). The CDR3 length is 15 residues. Looked up from germline, CDR1 is SGHNT and CDR2 is YYREEE (reference sequence). V dropped 3 bases and J dropped 5 bases, with 16 bases sitting between them. The CDR3: CASSYTGRAGDTQYF. DNA for the CDR3: TGTGCCAGCAGCTACACGGGCAGGGCGGGAGATACGCAGTATTTT.

Worth noting for this clone: The junction shows a germline mismatch at one end, possibly a read error. V usage is TRBV11-2 and J usage is TRBJ2-2; 9 bases fit TRBD2. Germline CDR1 is SGHAT and CDR2 is FQNNGV. The CDR3 totals 17 residues. The DNA for the CDR3 is TGTGCCAGCAGCTTATTTAGCGGGAGTCGAGTTACCGGGGAGCTGCTTTTT. Its translation: CASSLFSGSRVTGELLF.

The chain couples TRBV7-2 to TRBJ2-1; 8 bases line up with TRBD1. The CDR3 totals 15 residues. CDR1 and CDR2 from the germline V gene are SGHTA and FQGNSA. Trimming at V came to 5 bases and at J to 6 bases, leaving 9 bases not matched to a gene. DNA for the CDR3: TGTGCCAGCAGCCTCGGACAGGGTGGGTTCAATGAGCAGTTCTTC. Encoded protein: CASSLGQGGFNEQFF.

This chain joins TRBV19 and TRBJ2-2, with 10 bases identical to TRBD2. The CDR3 covers 20 residues. Trimming took 6 bases from V and 0 from J; bases not matched to a gene: 16. Per germline, CDR1 LNHDA and CDR2 SQIVND (reference sequence). The CDR3 region has the DNA TGTGCCAGTAGCCGACTAGCGGGCCACCCCATATTCCCGAACACCGGGGAGCTGTTTTTT. It specifies CASSRLAGHPIFPNTGELFF.

The chain has TRBV5-1 and TRBJ2-1; 7 bases fit TRBD2. The CDR3 contains 14 residues. Germline V gene lookup returns CDR1 SGHRS and CDR2 YFSETQ. V shed 2 bases, J shed 6 bases, and the junction held 5 bases outside the gene matches. This CDR3 reads CASSFGGRVNEQFF. For the CDR3, the DNA is TGCGCCAGCAGCTTTGGCGGGAGAGTCAATGAGCAGTTCTTC.

The rearrangement joins TRBV18 to TRBJ2-6; a weak D match, TRBD1 (6 bases). Germline V gene data show CDR1 as KGHSH and CDR2 as LQKENI. The V gene lost 3 bases and the J gene lost 1 base, with 13 bases spanning the gap. The CDR3 is 17 residues long. CDR3 in amino acids: CASSPGQGESGANVLTF. DNA for the CDR3: TGTGCCAGCTCACCGGGACAAGGGGAGTCTGGGGCCAACGTCCTGACTTTC.

V is TRBV7-3 and J is TRBJ2-1; 12 bases fit TRBD2. The CDR3 spans 16 residues. Germline CDR1 reads SGHTA; CDR2 reads FQGTGA. V dropped 5 bases and J dropped 7; count of bases not matched to a gene: 9. DNA for the CDR3: TGTGCCAGCAGCCCCTTGACTAGCGGGAGTGGAAATGAGCAGTTCTTC. Its protein product is CASSPLTSGSGNEQFF.

The rearrangement joins TRBV7-3 to TRBJ2-5; D may be TRBD2 (5 bases). The CDR3 length is 13 residues. Germline V CDR1 and CDR2: SGHTA, FQGTGA. Trimming stripped 5 bases from V and 4 bases from J, with 11 bases between. This chain's CDR3 is CASSNGRGETQYF. In DNA, the CDR3 is TGTGCCAGCAGCAACGGCCGGGGAGAGACCCAGTACTTC.

The rearrangement links TRBV7-2 to TRBJ2-1; 12 bases line up with TRBD2. The germline CDR1 and CDR2 sequences are SGHTA and FQGNSA. This CDR3 has 17 residues. V trimming: 5 bases; J trimming: 3 bases; junction bases outside the gene matches: 8. The CDR3 DNA follows: TGTGCCAGCAGCCCGGGGGCTAGCGGGAGGGTCTACAATGAGCAGTTCTTC. It specifies CASSPGASGRVYNEQFF.

This clone appeared many times. The rearrangement links TRBV19 to TRBJ1-3, with D tentatively TRBD1 (6 bases). The CDR3 is 13 residues long. V was pared by 6 bases and J by 8 bases, with 14 bases between. CDR1 and CDR2 (germline): LNHDA, SQIVND (reference sequence). This chain's CDR3 is CASSFPGADTIYF. For the CDR3, the DNA is TGTGCCAGTAGCTTCCCAGGGGCTGACACCATATATTTT. Complete variable domain (other parts from reference TRBV19 and TRBJ1-3): DGGITQSPKYLFRKEGQNVTLSCEQNLNHDAMYWYRQDPGQGLRLIYYSQIVNDFQKGDIAEGYSVSREKKESFPLTVTSAQKNPTAFYLCASSFPGADTIYFGEGSWLTVV.